This is a list of T cell receptor beta chains from one sample in a study of T cell responses to AZD1222 COVID-19 vaccine. Profiling relied on immunoSEQ multiplex PCR, and the TCRdb table lists in-frame clones only, not all of them. The table lists around 150,000 clones, less than 95% of them singletons, with about 6% in the top ten. Sequencing was performed on peripheral blood, taken 28 days after the second AZD1222 dose. All receptors derive from an adult who received the AZD1222 COVID-19 vaccine. The CDR3 runs from the conserved cysteine through the conserved F or W. D genes are given only for firm matches. Clone sizes are given selectively: once, few, many, or a class where the clone is expanded.

CDR3nt: TGTGCCAGCAGTTTCACTCGATCGGACGGGTCTGGAAACACCATATATTTT
CDR3aa: CASSFTRSDGSGNTIYF
d_gene: -
j_gene: TRBJ1-3
v_gene: TRBV28
len: 17
abundance: -

CDR3nt: TGTGCCAGCAGCTATACAGCGTACAATGAGCAGTTCTTC
CDR3aa: CASSYTAYNEQFF
d_gene: -
j_gene: TRBJ2-1
v_gene: TRBV7-9
len: 13
abundance: -

CDR3nt: TGTGCCTGGAGCCTCCTCCTAGAAGGTTCACCCCTCCACTTT
CDR3aa: CAWSLLLEGSPLHF
d_gene: -
j_gene: TRBJ1-6
v_gene: TRBV30
len: 14
abundance: -

CDR3nt: TGTGCCAGCAGCCACAGGGTGAAAGCTTTCTTT
CDR3aa: CASSHRVKAFF
d_gene: -
j_gene: TRBJ1-1
v_gene: TRBV11-3
len: 11
abundance: -

CDR3nt: TGTGCCAGCAGTTTCGCTTTTGGACAGGGGCAGTACTTC
CDR3aa: CASSFAFGQGQYF
d_gene: TRBD1
j_gene: TRBJ2-7
v_gene: TRBV12-3/TRBV12-4
len: 13
abundance: -

CDR3nt: TGTGCCAGCAGGCGGGCCGGGGAGCTGTTTTTT
CDR3aa: CASRRAGELFF
d_gene: -
j_gene: TRBJ2-2
v_gene: TRBV6-5
len: 11
abundance: -

CDR3nt: TGCGCCAGCAGCCCCGGGACAGGGGGCATAGCCCAGCATTTT
CDR3aa: CASSPGTGGIAQHF
d_gene: TRBD1
j_gene: TRBJ1-5
v_gene: TRBV4-1
len: 14
abundance: -

CDR3nt: TGTGCCAGCAGCTCCGGACAGGGGGAAAGTTCAACCCAGTACTTC
CDR3aa: CASSSGQGESSTQYF
d_gene: TRBD1
j_gene: TRBJ2-5
v_gene: TRBV7-6
len: 15
abundance: -

CDR3nt: TGCAGCGTTGGCAGAAGTTCCATGAACACTGAAGCTTTCTTT
CDR3aa: CSVGRSSMNTEAFF
d_gene: -
j_gene: TRBJ1-1
v_gene: TRBV29-1
len: 14
abundance: -

CDR3nt: TGTGCCAGCAGTTATAGGGGCAGTATAAGACTAGAGGTCTACGAGCAGTACTTC
CDR3aa: CASSYRGSIRLEVYEQYF
d_gene: -
j_gene: TRBJ2-7
v_gene: TRBV6-2/TRBV6-3
len: 18
abundance: -

CDR3nt: TGTGCCAGCAGTTTGGACAGTCCCTACGAGCAGTACTTC
CDR3aa: CASSLDSPYEQYF
d_gene: -
j_gene: TRBJ2-7
v_gene: TRBV12-3/TRBV12-4
len: 13
abundance: -

CDR3nt: TGTGCCAGCAGCAAGGGACTAGCGGGATCTCCCTCACGGTTCACCGGGGAGCTGTTTTTT
CDR3aa: CASSKGLAGSPSRFTGELFF
d_gene: TRBD2
j_gene: TRBJ2-2
v_gene: TRBV7-6
len: 20
abundance: -

CDR3nt: TGTGCCACCTGGGGCCCCGACAGGGGGAATGAGCAGTTCTTC
CDR3aa: CATWGPDRGNEQFF
d_gene: TRBD1
j_gene: TRBJ2-1
v_gene: TRBV15
len: 14
abundance: -

CDR3nt: TGTGCCAGCAGTTTATTGACGGACTATGGCTACACCTTC
CDR3aa: CASSLLTDYGYTF
d_gene: -
j_gene: TRBJ1-2
v_gene: TRBV12-3/TRBV12-4
len: 13
abundance: -

CDR3nt: TGCGCCAGCAGCTTGGGTCAGGACCAGCAGTACTTC
CDR3aa: CASSLGQDQQYF
d_gene: -
j_gene: TRBJ2-7
v_gene: TRBV5-1
len: 12
abundance: -

CDR3nt: TGCGCCAGCAGCTTGGCGGATTCGGGGAGTCCCTACAATGAGCAGTTCTTC
CDR3aa: CASSLADSGSPYNEQFF
d_gene: -
j_gene: TRBJ2-1
v_gene: TRBV5-1
len: 17
abundance: once

CDR3nt: TGTGCCAGCAGCTTAGCGCTAGAGACCCAGTACTTC
CDR3aa: CASSLALETQYF
d_gene: -
j_gene: TRBJ2-5
v_gene: TRBV7-2
len: 12
abundance: -

CDR3nt: TGTGCCAGCAGCTTAGCGCAGACAGATACGCAGTATTTT
CDR3aa: CASSLAQTDTQYF
d_gene: -
j_gene: TRBJ2-3
v_gene: TRBV7-6
len: 13
abundance: -

CDR3nt: TGTGCCAGCAGCTTAGCAGGGGGACATGGCTACACCTTC
CDR3aa: CASSLAGGHGYTF
d_gene: TRBD1
j_gene: TRBJ1-2
v_gene: TRBV11-3
len: 13
abundance: -

CDR3nt: TGTGCCAGCAGTTACGGGAGACAGGGCGAGCAGTACTTC
CDR3aa: CASSYGRQGEQYF
d_gene: TRBD1
j_gene: TRBJ2-7
v_gene: TRBV6-5
len: 13
abundance: -

CDR3nt: TGTGCCAGCAGCCAACTGAGGCAGGGCATGGCCTATGGCTACACCTTC
CDR3aa: CASSQLRQGMAYGYTF
d_gene: -
j_gene: TRBJ1-2
v_gene: TRBV3-1/TRBV3-2
len: 16
abundance: -

CDR3nt: TGTGCCGTAAGGGGGGAAGGCACAGATACGCAGTATTTT
CDR3aa: CAVRGEGTDTQYF
d_gene: -
j_gene: TRBJ2-3
v_gene: TRBV19
len: 13
abundance: -

CDR3nt: TGTGCCGGAAACCGGGACAGGGTGAACTATGGCTACACCTTC
CDR3aa: CAGNRDRVNYGYTF
d_gene: TRBD1
j_gene: TRBJ1-2
v_gene: TRBV30
len: 14
abundance: -

CDR3nt: TGTGCCAGCAGCCAAGATTATGGCAATCAGCCCCAGCATTTT
CDR3aa: CASSQDYGNQPQHF
d_gene: -
j_gene: TRBJ1-5
v_gene: TRBV4-2
len: 14
abundance: -

CDR3nt: TGTGCCAGCAGTTCAGGGTACAGGGTCGGGGGACAGCCCCAGCATTTT
CDR3aa: CASSSGYRVGGQPQHF
d_gene: -
j_gene: TRBJ1-5
v_gene: TRBV6-5
len: 16
abundance: -

CDR3nt: TGTGCCAGCAGCCCCACGGGTACGCAGTATTTT
CDR3aa: CASSPTGTQYF
d_gene: -
j_gene: TRBJ2-3
v_gene: TRBV11-2
len: 11
abundance: -

CDR3nt: TGTGCCATCAGTGAGATCGACATGACGGGAGCTTTCTTT
CDR3aa: CAISEIDMTGAFF
d_gene: -
j_gene: TRBJ1-1
v_gene: TRBV10-3
len: 13
abundance: once

CDR3nt: TGTGCCAGCAGTTACGACAGGGGCGGTGATACGCAGTATTTT
CDR3aa: CASSYDRGGDTQYF
d_gene: TRBD1
j_gene: TRBJ2-3
v_gene: TRBV6-2/TRBV6-3
len: 14
abundance: once

CDR3nt: TGTGCCACCACAACCGGAGGGGGGTACAATGAGCAGTTCTTC
CDR3aa: CATTTGGGYNEQFF
d_gene: -
j_gene: TRBJ2-1
v_gene: TRBV28
len: 14
abundance: -

CDR3nt: TGTGCCAGCAGTTCCTATCTACAGGGGGCGAGTCATGGCTACACCTTC
CDR3aa: CASSSYLQGASHGYTF
d_gene: TRBD1
j_gene: TRBJ1-2
v_gene: TRBV7-2
len: 16
abundance: -

CDR3nt: TGTGCCTGGAGTCTAGCGGGAGGGAACACAGATACGCAGTATTTT
CDR3aa: CAWSLAGGNTDTQYF
d_gene: TRBD2
j_gene: TRBJ2-3
v_gene: TRBV30
len: 15
abundance: -

CDR3nt: TGTGCCAGCAGTTTAACCCACAATCAGCCCCAGCATTTT
CDR3aa: CASSLTHNQPQHF
d_gene: -
j_gene: TRBJ1-5
v_gene: TRBV28
len: 13
abundance: once

CDR3nt: TGCGCCAGCAGCCAATCCGGGCGAAATTTCGGGTACTATGGCTACACCTTC
CDR3aa: CASSQSGRNFGYYGYTF
d_gene: -
j_gene: TRBJ1-2
v_gene: TRBV4-1
len: 17
abundance: -

CDR3nt: TGTGCCAGCTCACTCGGGACTAGCGGGGGAGGAGCAGATACGCAGTATTTT
CDR3aa: CASSLGTSGGGADTQYF
d_gene: TRBD2
j_gene: TRBJ2-3
v_gene: TRBV18
len: 17
abundance: -

CDR3nt: TGTGCCAGCTCACCACGAGGAACTAGCGGGGGGAGCTCCTACAATGAGCAGTTCTTC
CDR3aa: CASSPRGTSGGSSYNEQFF
d_gene: TRBD2
j_gene: TRBJ2-1
v_gene: TRBV18
len: 19
abundance: -

CDR3nt: TGTGCCAGCAGCCTTCGCCGGGAGAAGTGGCCCCAGCATTTT
CDR3aa: CASSLRREKWPQHF
d_gene: -
j_gene: TRBJ1-5
v_gene: TRBV3-1/TRBV3-2
len: 14
abundance: -

CDR3nt: TGTGCCAGCAGCCTCAGCGGAGGGGCCACTGAAGCTTTCTTT
CDR3aa: CASSLSGGATEAFF
d_gene: -
j_gene: TRBJ1-1
v_gene: TRBV7-3
len: 14
abundance: -

CDR3nt: TGTGCCAGCAGCCCCCGACAGGGAGGATCACCCCTCCACTTT
CDR3aa: CASSPRQGGSPLHF
d_gene: TRBD1
j_gene: TRBJ1-6
v_gene: TRBV7-9
len: 14
abundance: -

CDR3nt: TGTGCCAGCAGCTTAGGTTTAACGGAGAAACTGTTTTTT
CDR3aa: CASSLGLTEKLFF
d_gene: -
j_gene: TRBJ1-4
v_gene: TRBV7-9
len: 13
abundance: -

CDR3nt: TGTGCCAGCAGTGTCGACACAGCTAATTCACCCCTCCACTTT
CDR3aa: CASSVDTANSPLHF
d_gene: -
j_gene: TRBJ1-6
v_gene: TRBV9
len: 14
abundance: -

CDR3nt: TGTGCCTGGAGTGTAACCCTCTCGAACACTGAAGCTTTCTTT
CDR3aa: CAWSVTLSNTEAFF
d_gene: -
j_gene: TRBJ1-1
v_gene: TRBV30
len: 14
abundance: -

CDR3nt: TGTGCCAGCAGTAGGGGACAGGGGGCAGATACGCAGTATTTT
CDR3aa: CASSRGQGADTQYF
d_gene: TRBD1
j_gene: TRBJ2-3
v_gene: TRBV6-6
len: 14
abundance: -

CDR3nt: TGCGCCAGCAGCCAGCATGCTAATGAAAAACTGTTTTTT
CDR3aa: CASSQHANEKLFF
d_gene: -
j_gene: TRBJ1-4
v_gene: TRBV10-1
len: 13
abundance: few

CDR3nt: TGTGCCAGCTCATCATGGACAGGGGGCTATGGCTACACCTTC
CDR3aa: CASSSWTGGYGYTF
d_gene: TRBD1
j_gene: TRBJ1-2
v_gene: TRBV18
len: 14
abundance: -